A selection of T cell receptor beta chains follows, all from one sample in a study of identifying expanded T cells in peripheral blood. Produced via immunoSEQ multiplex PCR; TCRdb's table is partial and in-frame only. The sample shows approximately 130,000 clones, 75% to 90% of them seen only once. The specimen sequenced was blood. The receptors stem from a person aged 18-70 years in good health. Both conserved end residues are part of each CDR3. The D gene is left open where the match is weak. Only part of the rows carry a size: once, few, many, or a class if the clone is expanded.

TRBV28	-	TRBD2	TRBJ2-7	CASTDLAGGSYEQYF	TGTGCCAGCACCGATTTAGCGGGGGGGTCCTACGAGCAGTACTTC
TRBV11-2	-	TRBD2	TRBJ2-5	CASSLARLAGVETQYF	TGTGCCAGCAGCTTAGCGCGACTAGCGGGGGTGGAGACCCAGTACTTC
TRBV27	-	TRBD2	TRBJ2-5	CASSLLLAGGGETQYF	TGTGCCAGCAGTTTATTGCTAGCGGGAGGAGGGGAGACCCAGTACTTC
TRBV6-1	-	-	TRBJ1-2	CASSVQGLYGYTF	TGTGCCAGCAGTGTCCAGGGGTTATACGGCTACACCTTC
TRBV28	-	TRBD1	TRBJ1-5	CASSLPSGGSNQPQHF	TGTGCCAGCAGTTTACCCTCAGGGGGTAGCAATCAGCCCCAGCATTTT
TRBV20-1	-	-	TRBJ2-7	CSARPYYEQYF	TGCAGTGCTAGACCCTATTACGAGCAGTACTTC
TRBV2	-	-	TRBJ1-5	CASSGQQGTNQPQHF	TGTGCCAGCAGTGGCCAACAGGGTACCAATCAGCCCCAGCATTTT
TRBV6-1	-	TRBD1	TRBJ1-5	CASTVHRQGSQPQHF	TGTGCCAGCACCGTCCACAGACAGGGTAGCCAGCCCCAGCATTTT
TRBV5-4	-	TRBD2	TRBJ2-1	CASSLGGLAGVMNEQFF	TGTGCCAGCAGCTTGGGGGGACTAGCGGGAGTAATGAATGAGCAGTTCTTC
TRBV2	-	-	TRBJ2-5	CASSIRARAGETQYF	TGTGCCAGCAGTATCCGGGCTAGAGCTGGAGAGACCCAGTACTTC
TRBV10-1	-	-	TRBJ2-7	CASSESGGPHEQYF	TGCGCCAGCAGTGAGTCCGGAGGGCCACACGAGCAGTACTTC
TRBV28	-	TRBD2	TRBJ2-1	CASSYWASGSYEQFF	TGTGCCAGCAGTTACTGGGCTAGCGGGAGCTATGAGCAGTTCTTC
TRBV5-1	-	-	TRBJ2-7	CASSRGSQAYEQYF	TGCGCCAGCAGCCGTGGTTCCCAGGCGTACGAGCAGTACTTC
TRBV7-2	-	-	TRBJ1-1	CASSARENTEAFF	TGTGCCAGCAGCGCGCGGGAGAACACTGAAGCTTTCTTT
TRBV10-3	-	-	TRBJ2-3	CAISESGDSTDTQYF	TGTGCCATCAGTGAGTCAGGCGATAGCACAGATACGCAGTATTTT
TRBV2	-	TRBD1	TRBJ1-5	CASTLGTGAGQPQHF	TGTGCCAGCACCTTGGGGACAGGGGCTGGACAGCCCCAGCATTTT
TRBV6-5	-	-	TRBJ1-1	CATTYSAANTEAFF	TGTGCCACCACTTACTCGGCGGCTAACACTGAAGCTTTCTTT
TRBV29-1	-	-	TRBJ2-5	CSGALETQYF	TGCAGCGGAGCTTTGGAGACCCAGTACTTC
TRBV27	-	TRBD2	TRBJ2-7	CASSSRFGLAGYEQYF	TGTGCCAGCAGTTCCCGGTTTGGTCTAGCGGGGTACGAGCAGTACTTC
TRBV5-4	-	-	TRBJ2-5	CASSPRARGGETQYF	TGTGCCAGCAGCCCCCGGGCGAGAGGGGGAGAGACCCAGTACTTC
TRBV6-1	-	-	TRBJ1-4	CASSERWGATNEKLFF	TGTGCCAGCAGTGAAAGATGGGGGGCTACTAATGAAAAACTGTTTTTT
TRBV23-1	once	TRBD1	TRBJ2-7	CASSRGQGGKEQYF	TGCGCCAGCAGTAGGGGACAGGGGGGAAAAGAGCAGTACTTC
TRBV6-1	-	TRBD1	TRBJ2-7	CASRPGQGGIYEQYF	TGTGCCAGCAGGCCCGGACAGGGGGGAATCTACGAGCAGTACTTC
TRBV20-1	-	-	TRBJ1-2	CSAKGNIF	TGCAGTGCTAAAGGAAACATATTC
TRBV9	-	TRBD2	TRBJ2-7	CASSVRTGLVYEQYF	TGTGCCAGCAGCGTAAGAACGGGACTAGTCTACGAGCAGTACTTC
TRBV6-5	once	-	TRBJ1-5	CASSYSRDSNQPQHF	TGTGCCAGCAGTTACTCACGGGACAGCAATCAGCCCCAGCATTTT
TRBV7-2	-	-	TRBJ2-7	CASSLARGEGLEQYF	TGTGCCAGCAGCTTAGCGCGAGGGGAAGGACTCGAGCAGTACTTC
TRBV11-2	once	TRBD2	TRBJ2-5	CASSYLAGAETQYF	TGTGCCAGCAGCTACCTCGCGGGAGCGGAGACCCAGTACTTC